The 16 T cell receptor beta chains listed next were all sequenced from one sample in a study of CD8 T cells in Susac syndrome. Random hexamers served to reverse transcribe roughly 0.45 to 1 ug RNA. TCRdb processed the immunoSEQ multiplex PCR reads anew with MiXCR; each CDR3 protein has one entry. Among more than 150,000 distinct CDR3 sequences listed, under 97% were seen once. The sample comprised CD4+ T cells from PBMCs. These TCRs come from a human donor with Susac syndrome.

This sequence joins TRBV5-4 and TRBJ2-5; D may be TRBD2 (7 bases). Trimming cost V 9 bases and J 1 base, with 10 bases left between them. Germline CDR1 and CDR2: SGHNT and YYREEE (reference sequence). The CDR3 runs 12 residues. CDR3 DNA sequence: TGTGCCACCGCGGGGGCCCAAGAGACCCAGTACTTC. This sequence encodes CATAGAQETQYF.

V is TRBV30 and J is TRBJ2-7; no reliable D call. The germline gives CDR1 GTSNPN, CDR2 SVGIG (reference sequence). This CDR3 has 14 amino acids. V lost 4 bases and J 5 bases, leaving 18 bases between the germline ends. The CDR3 region is CAWTRLSSEDEQYF. DNA for the CDR3: TGTGCCTGGACCCGCCTAAGCTCGGAAGACGAGCAGTACTTC.

The V gene is TRBV9, the J gene TRBJ2-2; D remains unclear. The length of the CDR3 is 15 residues. Trimming cost V 2 bases and J 3 bases, with 11 bases left between them. Germline lookup yields CDR1 SGDLS and CDR2 YYNGEE. CDR3 loop: CASSVASPHTGELFF. CDR3 sequence (DNA): TGTGCCAGCAGCGTGGCGAGCCCGCACACCGGGGAGCTGTTTTTT.

The chain has TRBV20-1 and TRBJ1-6, with 9 positions matching TRBD1. With 6 bases clipped from V and 7 bases from J, the junction kept 7 bases outside the gene matches. Germline assignment: CDR1 DFQATT and CDR2 SNEGSKA (reference sequence). The length of the CDR3 is 14 residues. CDR3: CSAYGQGLNSPLHF. The CDR3 nucleotides are TGCAGTGCGTACGGACAGGGGTTGAATTCACCCCTCCACTTT.

The chain carries TRBV9 and TRBJ2-5; 8 bases fit TRBD1. The length of the CDR3 is 12 residues. The junction had 1 base not matched to a gene; V was cut back by 4 bases and J by 5 bases. Germline CDR1 and CDR2: SGDLS and YYNGEE. The CDR3 reads CASSRTGETQYF. The CDR3 nucleotides are TGTGCCAGCAGCAGGACAGGGGAGACCCAGTACTTC. Supplemented by reference TRBV9 and TRBJ2-5, the full variable domain reads DSGVTQTPKHLITATGQRVTLRCSPRSGDLSVYWYQQSLDQGLQFLIQYYNGEERAKGNILERFSAQQFPDLHSELNLSSLELGDSALYFCASSRTGETQYFGPGTRLLVL.

This chain connects TRBV12-3 or TRBV12-4 to TRBJ1-4; no reliable D call. The CDR3 runs 13 residues. Deletions cut 8 bases from V and 4 bases from J, with 11 bases between. The DNA of the CDR3 is TGTGCCAGCTGGACTTCCTATAATGAAAAACTGTTTTTT. This codes for CASWTSYNEKLFF.

The chain is built from TRBV5-6 and TRBJ2-5, with TRBD1 matching 10 bases. Germline lookup yields CDR1 SGHDT and CDR2 YYEEEE. V dropped 2 bases and J dropped 5; count of bases not matched to a gene: 6. CDR3 length: 15 amino acids. CDR3 region: CASSFPTGGAETQYF. CDR3 coding DNA: TGTGCCAGCAGCTTCCCGACAGGGGGCGCGGAGACCCAGTACTTC.

The chain recombines TRBV6-2 or TRBV6-3 with TRBJ2-2; 7 nucleotides line up with TRBD1. The CDR3 is made up of 15 amino acids. The trim removed 0 bases at V and 3 bases at J, leaving 1 base unmatched. The V gene's germline CDR1 is MNHEY and CDR2 SVGEGT. In DNA, the CDR3 is TGTGCCAGCAGTTACTCCAGGGGGTACACCGGGGAGCTGTTTTTT. Translation gives CASSYSRGYTGELFF.

The chain joins TRBV28 to TRBJ2-5, with a tentative D call TRBD2 (6 bases). CDR3 size: 16 residues. Germline V gene sequence: CDR1 MDHEN, CDR2 SYDVKM. Trimming pared 5 bases from V and 5 bases from J, leaving 21 bases between. In DNA form, the CDR3 reads TGTGCCAGCAGTCCACCCGGGACTCTCTCGGGGGAGACCCAGTACTTC. Translation gives CASSPPGTLSGETQYF.

This clonotype was detected once. This chain joins TRBV20-1 and TRBJ2-1; 9 bases fit TRBD2. The CDR3 extends over 13 amino acids. Germline CDR1 and CDR2: DFQATT and SNEGSKA (reference sequence). V lost 5 bases and J lost 5; bases outside the gene matches: 4. CDR3 amino acids: CSAGTSFDNEQFF. CDR3 nucleotide sequence: TGCAGTGCTGGGACTAGCTTCGACAATGAGCAGTTCTTC.

This chain links TRBV20-1 with TRBJ2-7, with 11 nucleotides matching TRBD1. The CDR3 extends over 13 amino acids. The ends lost 3 bases at V and 6 bases at J; junction bases unmatched: 4. Germline assignment: CDR1 DFQATT and CDR2 SNEGSKA (reference sequence). CDR3 residues: CSASRDRGFEQYF. The CDR3, as DNA: TGCAGTGCTAGCCGGGACAGGGGGTTCGAGCAGTACTTC.

This chain uses TRBV4-2 with TRBJ2-7, with 8 bases fitting TRBD2. Looked up from germline, CDR1 is LGHNA and CDR2 is YNFKEQ. There are 15 residues in the CDR3. Germline trimming cut 0 bases from V and 2 bases from J; bases unmatched to any gene: 3. The CDR3 protein is CASSQDGGLAYEQYF. CDR3 coding DNA: TGTGCCAGCAGCCAAGATGGGGGACTAGCCTACGAGCAGTACTTC.

This chain links TRBV20-1 with TRBJ1-5; D uncertain. The CDR3 is made up of 14 amino acids. Trimming pared 3 bases from V and 0 bases from J, leaving 9 bases between. Germline loops: CDR1 DFQATT, CDR2 SNEGSKA (reference sequence). The CDR3 DNA follows: TGCAGTGCTAGTGGGTTCCTTAGCAATCAGCCCCAGCATTTT. As protein: CSASGFLSNQPQHF.

The rearrangement links TRBV20-1 to TRBJ1-6, with TRBD1 matching over 7 bases. V was pared by 3 bases and J by 6 bases, with 2 bases of the junction left unmatched. This CDR3 spans 13 amino acids. The germline gives CDR1 DFQATT, CDR2 SNEGSKA (reference sequence). CDR3 DNA: TGCAGTGCTAGTGGACAGGCTAATTCACCCCTCCACTTT. Protein: CSASGQANSPLHF.

V and J are TRBV11-2 and TRBJ2-1; D is possibly TRBD2 (6 bases). The CDR3 spans 14 residues. Trimming shortened V by 4 bases and J by 11 bases, and 18 bases separated the two germline ends. Germline V gives CDR1 SGHAT, CDR2 FQNNGV. CDR3 sequence reads: CASSSSPAGRKQFF. The CDR3 bases are TGTGCCAGCAGCTCTAGCCCGGCGGGGCGTAAGCAGTTCTTC.

The chain carries TRBV27 and TRBJ2-5; no clear D gene. The V gene's germline CDR1 is MNHEY and CDR2 SMNVEV (reference sequence). The CDR3 length is 14 residues. V was cut by 0 bases and J by 2 bases, with 7 bases left in between. Written as DNA, the CDR3 is TGTGCCAGCAGTTTATCGGCCCATCAAGAGACCCAGTACTTC. Translated: CASSLSAHQETQYF.